The 18 T cell receptor beta chains listed next were all sequenced from one sample in a study of blood T cell repertoires in COVID-19 (TCRdb year 2020). Library creation used the immunoSEQ multiplex PCR assay. TCRdb retrieved this table from immuneACCESS and kept in-frame rearrangements only. Not all clones are present; in checked studies, unresolved V genes account for under half, and no reason is known for the remainder. Recorded for this sample are 200,000 to 250,000 clones; around 82% of them occurred a single time. About 7% of the sample comes from the top ten. The sequencing input was peripheral blood. These receptors were obtained from a woman in her 70s with acute or convalescent COVID-19.

This clone has only one observation. The chain uses TRBV5-1 and TRBJ1-1; D remains ambiguous. Germline V CDR1 and CDR2: SGHRS, YFSETQ. The CDR3 runs 16 residues. Trimming left V 3 bases short and J 0 bases short, with 15 bases between. Here the CDR3 reads CASSSDKGSMNTEAFF. Here the CDR3 DNA reads TGCGCCAGCAGCTCTGATAAAGGGAGCATGAACACTGAAGCTTTCTTT.

Comment on this clone: Other nucleotide sequences in the sample specify the same CDR3. The rearrangement joins TRBV10-1 to TRBJ2-7; D gene unclear. Germline loops: CDR1 WNHNN, CDR2 SYGVQD (reference sequence). The CDR3 extends over 14 amino acids. Trimming stripped 2 bases from V and 0 bases from J, with 8 bases between. The CDR3 coding sequence is TGCGCCAGCAGTGAGGGCCCAGGCTCCTACGAGCAGTACTTC. It yields the protein CASSEGPGSYEQYF.

The rearrangement uses TRBV30 and TRBJ1-1; 8 nucleotides agree with TRBD1. The CDR3 covers 12 residues. With V trimmed by 5 bases and J by 4 bases, 3 bases remained unmatched. CDR1 and CDR2 from the germline V gene are GTSNPN and SVGIG (reference sequence). This CDR3 reads CAWGDRSTEAFF. The CDR3 bases are TGTGCCTGGGGGGACAGGAGCACTGAAGCTTTCTTT.

This clone was counted a single time. The J gene is TRBJ1-2, the V gene TRBV19; TRBD1 matches 7 bases. The V and J ends lost 8 bases and 3 bases, in that order; junction bases with no gene match: 9. The CDR3 sequence is 14 residues long. Germline V lookup: CDR1 LNHDA, CDR2 SQIVND (reference sequence). CDR3 in amino acids: CASAPRGRDYGYTF. The CDR3, as DNA: TGTGCCAGTGCCCCTAGGGGGCGCGACTATGGCTACACCTTC.

This chain joins TRBV7-2 and TRBJ2-7; TRBD1 agrees at 7 bases. The CDR3 sequence is 16 residues long. V shed 4 bases, J shed 0 bases, and the junction held 9 bases outside the gene matches. Germline V CDR1 and CDR2: SGHTA, FQGNSA. The CDR3 DNA reads as TGTGCCAGCAGCTACGACAGGGACCTACCCTCCTACGAGCAGTACTTC. Translation gives CASSYDRDLPSYEQYF.

The chain couples TRBV3-1 (or the pseudogene TRBV3-2) to TRBJ1-6; TRBD1 matches at 7 bases. Germline loops: CDR1 LGHDT, CDR2 YNNKEL (reference sequence). The CDR3 has 15 residues. The junction had 8 bases not matched to a gene; V was cut back by 3 bases and J by 9 bases. The CDR3 DNA is TGTGCCAGCAGCCAGCGACAGGGTACCGCTTCACCCCTCCACTTT. Protein sequence: CASSQRQGTASPLHF.

The chain carries TRBV7-9 and TRBJ2-3, with 10 bases fitting TRBD2. The CDR3 has 14 amino acids. V lost 5 bases and J lost 2; bases outside the gene matches: 1. Per the germline V gene, CDR1 is SEHNR and CDR2 is FQNEAQ (reference sequence). CDR3 amino acids: CASSTSGVTDTQYF. The CDR3 nucleotides read TGTGCCAGCAGCACTAGCGGGGTCACAGATACGCAGTATTTT.

V gene TRBV5-1 combines with J gene TRBJ2-3, with D possibly being TRBD1 (5 bases). The CDR3 extends over 14 amino acids. In germline, CDR1 is SGHRS, CDR2 YFSETQ. V lost 0 bases, J lost 2 bases, and 7 bases lay in between. In nucleotides, the CDR3 is TGCGCCAGCAGCTTGGAGACAGACACAGATACGCAGTATTTT. Translated: CASSLETDTDTQYF.

The J gene is TRBJ2-5, the V gene TRBV21-1; the D call in the table, TRBD2, was not verified against the DNA. TRBV21-1 has pseudogene status. The CDR3 has 20 residues. The CDR3 loop reads CASSKPKFFHLAAQGETQYF. CDR3 nucleotides: TGTGCCAGCAGCAAACCTAAATTTTTTCACCTAGCGGCCCAGGGAGAGACCCAGTACTTC.

The chain employs TRBV5-4 and TRBJ1-1, with 7 bases that match TRBD1. Germline CDR1 SGHNT, CDR2 YYREEE (reference sequence). J was trimmed by 4 bases and V by 4 bases; bases with no gene match: 10. The CDR3 loop spans 15 amino acids. The CDR3 loop reads CASSTHGGGITEAFF. In nucleotides, the CDR3 is TGTGCCAGCAGCACCCATGGAGGGGGCATCACTGAAGCTTTCTTT.

The V call is TRBV30, the J call TRBJ2-1, with 7 positions matching TRBD1. V trimming: 7 bases; J trimming: 5 bases; junction bases outside the gene matches: 5. The CDR3 contains 12 residues. In germline, CDR1 is GTSNPN, CDR2 SVGIG (reference sequence). The CDR3 coding sequence is TGTGCCTTCCGGGACAGTAACAATGAGCAGTTCTTC. As protein: CAFRDSNNEQFF.

This clone has just a few counts. The chain combines TRBV4-3 with TRBJ1-5, with unresolved D. With 2 bases removed from V and 8 bases from J, the gap between germline ends came to 19 bases. Germline assignment: CDR1 LGHNA and CDR2 YSLEER. This CDR3 spans 16 amino acids. The CDR3 nucleotides are TGCGCCAGCAGCCAAAACGCCCGCCTCGAAACTGAGCCCCAGCATTTT. Protein sequence: CASSQNARLETEPQHF.

The DNA of the CDR3 is TGCGCCAGCAGGGCCGGGGATTACAATGAGCAGTTCTTC. The encoded protein is CASRAGDYNEQFF. The chain carries TRBV5-1 and TRBJ2-1, with a tentative D call TRBD2 (5 bases). The germline V and J ends were trimmed by 5 bases and 4 bases, with 10 bases remaining between them. Looked up from germline, CDR1 is SGHRS and CDR2 is YFSETQ. CDR3 length: 13 amino acids.

The chain recombines TRBV7-8 with TRBJ2-7; 9 nucleotides line up with TRBD1. The J segment lost 8 bases and the V segment lost 3 bases, leaving 5 bases of the junction unmatched. The CDR3 has 13 residues. Germline values: CDR1 SGHVS, CDR2 FQNEAQ. The CDR3 DNA sequence: TGTGCCAGCAGCTTTGAGGGACAGGGTAAGCAGTACGTC. Protein sequence: CASSFEGQGKQYV.

This clone was detected a few times. The chain's CDR3 is CASSPWLGEGTEAFF. The CDR3 DNA follows: TGTGCCAGCTCCCCCTGGCTTGGGGAGGGCACTGAAGCTTTCTTT. The J gene is TRBJ1-1, the V gene TRBV18; no clear D. Germline lookup yields CDR1 KGHSH and CDR2 LQKENI. The V gene lost 6 bases and the J gene lost 4 bases, with 18 bases spanning the gap. This CDR3 contains 15 residues.

The table lists this clone with a few counts. V and J are TRBV7-9 and TRBJ2-1; 10 bases are shared with TRBD1. Germline V gene lookup returns CDR1 SEHNR and CDR2 FQNEAQ (reference sequence). J lost 5 bases, V lost 4 bases, and 8 bases had no gene match. The CDR3 length is 16 residues. CDR3 residues: CASSSPGQGSNNEQFF. The CDR3 region has the DNA TGTGCCAGCAGCTCACCGGGACAGGGGTCGAACAATGAGCAGTTCTTC.

This sequence joins TRBV2 and TRBJ2-1; TRBD1 agrees at 9 bases. V dropped 6 bases and J dropped 9; count of bases not matched to a gene: 6. CDR1 SNHLY and CDR2 FYNNEI come from the germline V gene. The CDR3 has 13 residues. CDR3 amino acids: CASSRDRETEQFF. CDR3 nucleotide sequence: TGTGCCAGCAGCCGGGACAGGGAGACTGAGCAGTTCTTC.

V and J are TRBV10-3 and TRBJ1-2; 8 bases map to TRBD1. V lost 3 bases to trimming and J lost 4 bases; unmatched junction nucleotides: 4. This CDR3 has 14 residues. The germline gives CDR1 ENHRY, CDR2 SYGVKD. CDR3 loop: CAISDSDRVYGYTF. The DNA of the CDR3 is TGTGCCATCAGTGATTCGGACAGGGTCTATGGCTACACCTTC.